These 21 T cell receptor beta chains were sequenced from one sample in a study of blood T cell repertoires in COVID-19 (dated by TCRdb to 2018 to 2021). The protocol used for the library was the immunoSEQ multiplex PCR assay. Entries here come from immuneACCESS through TCRdb and include only in-frame sequences with V and J called. Some clones fail to appear in such tables; in the studies checked, an unresolved V gene covers under half of the shortfall, and the cause of the remainder is unknown. The table for this sample lists some 120,000 clones; roughly 85% of them were counted only once. The leading ten clones occupy 20% to 25% of the sample. Specimen: peripheral blood. Receptor source: a human donor in a cohort sampled during active COVID-19.

The chain combines TRBV5-8 with TRBJ2-3, with 9 nucleotides matching TRBD2. V was clipped by 3 bases and J by 0 bases; unmatched bases: 8. The length of the CDR3 is 17 residues. Per the germline V gene, CDR1 is SGHTS and CDR2 is YDEGEE. The CDR3 nucleotides are TGTGCCAGCAGCTGGGGAAGACTAGCGGATAGCACAGATACGCAGTATTTT. Its translation: CASSWGRLADSTDTQYF. The variable domain in full, completed from reference TRBV5-8 and TRBJ2-3, reads EAGVTQSPTHLIKTRGQQATLRCSPISGHTSVYWYQQALGLGLQFLLWYDEGEERNRGNFPPRFSGRQFPNYSSELNVNALELEDSALYLCASSWGRLADSTDTQYFGPGTRLTVL.

In its sample, this clone was seen once. The J gene is TRBJ1-1, the V gene TRBV18, with D perhaps TRBD1 (6 bases). The CDR3 consists of 14 residues. Germline V gene sequence: CDR1 KGHSH, CDR2 LQKENI. V lost 2 bases to trimming and J lost 3 bases, with 10 bases between them. The CDR3 protein is CASSPVGGDTEAFF. The CDR3 DNA reads TGTGCCAGCTCACCAGTAGGGGGGGACACTGAAGCTTTCTTT.

A few counts support this clone. The chain combines TRBV5-1 with TRBJ2-1; a weak D match, TRBD1 (5 bases). Germline CDR1 reads SGHRS; CDR2 reads YFSETQ. Trimming took off 2 bases at V and 0 bases at J, with 9 bases between the two ends. This CDR3 comprises 15 residues. The CDR3 DNA reads as TGCGCCAGCAGCTTTCGACAGAGCTCCTACAATGAGCAGTTCTTC. This gives the protein CASSFRQSSYNEQFF.

This clone has just a few counts. The chain joins TRBV9 to TRBJ1-1; D is perhaps TRBD1 (5 bases). This CDR3 is built from 11 residues. V was cut by 4 bases and J by 9 bases, with 10 bases left in between. The V gene's germline CDR1 is SGDLS and CDR2 YYNGEE. CDR3: CASSPGGKAFF. The CDR3 nucleotides are TGTGCCAGCAGCCCGGGGGGTAAAGCTTTCTTT.

The chain joins TRBV6-5 to TRBJ1-3, with 8 bases fitting TRBD1. J gave up 3 bases and V 6 bases, and 7 bases lay outside the gene matches. Germline CDR1 is MNHEY and CDR2 is SVGAGI. This CDR3 region has 15 residues. CDR3 in amino acids: CASRPGTGDGNTIYF. The CDR3 DNA follows: TGTGCCAGCAGGCCTGGGACAGGCGATGGAAACACCATATATTTT.

This chain joins TRBV19 and TRBJ1-2; 9 bases agree with TRBD1. Germline-derived CDR1 and CDR2 are LNHDA and SQIVND (reference sequence). The CDR3 has 14 residues. Losses at the gene ends were 0 bases for V and 4 bases for J; bases not matched to a gene: 0. The CDR3 DNA follows: TGTGCCAGTAGTATAGAACAGGGGGCCTATGGCTACACCTTC. Translated: CASSIEQGAYGYTF.

CDR3 loop: CSVEDRLGAGYYNEQFF. The CDR3 nucleotides read TGCAGCGTTGAAGATCGCTTAGGAGCGGGATACTACAATGAGCAGTTCTTC. The chain is built from TRBV29-1 and TRBJ2-1; 7 bases match TRBD2. Germline V gene lookup returns CDR1 SQVTM and CDR2 ANQGSEA. J was trimmed by 3 bases and V by 0 bases; bases with no gene match: 11. The CDR3 is 17 residues long.

There are a few counts of this clone. The identical CDR3 is also encoded by other nucleotide sequences in the sample. This chain joins TRBV27 and TRBJ2-1, with TRBD1 as a possible D gene (5 bases). V was trimmed by 3 bases and J by 4 bases, leaving 13 bases between them. The V gene's germline CDR1 is MNHEY and CDR2 SMNVEV (reference sequence). The CDR3 has 15 residues. The CDR3 DNA reads TGTGCCAGCAGTTTCAGGCAGGGTGGGTACAATGAGCAGTTCTTC. Translation: CASSFRQGGYNEQFF.

V is TRBV7-2 and J is TRBJ1-6; unclear D gene. CDR1 SGHTA and CDR2 FQGNSA come from the germline V gene. The V end lost 3 bases, the J end lost 9 bases, and 9 bases lay between the germline ends. This CDR3 spans 13 amino acids. As DNA, the CDR3 is TGTGCCAGCAGCTTTAGGAGTGGTTCACCCCTCCACTTT. It yields the protein CASSFRSGSPLHF.

The gene calls are TRBV7-2 and TRBJ2-5; 7 nucleotides match TRBD2. V was clipped by 1 base and J by 2 bases; unmatched bases: 1. Per the germline V gene, CDR1 is SGHTA and CDR2 is FQGNSA. CDR3 length: 14 residues. The CDR3 loop reads CASSLGAGQETQYF. DNA for the CDR3: TGTGCCAGCAGCTTAGGAGCGGGACAAGAGACCCAGTACTTC.

The chain joins TRBV7-2 to TRBJ1-2; D ambiguous. The V gene lost 1 base and the J gene lost 7 bases, with 19 bases spanning the gap. CDR1 is SGHTA, CDR2 FQGNSA, per germline. This CDR3 region has 16 residues. The CDR3 sequence: CASSLDAVPRQAGYTF. CDR3 DNA: TGTGCCAGCAGCTTAGACGCCGTACCTCGTCAAGCTGGCTACACCTTC.

This clone was seen once. This chain uses TRBV7-3 with TRBJ2-2; 15 bases agree with TRBD2. Germline CDR1 is SGHTA and CDR2 is FQGTGA. The J segment lost 6 bases and the V segment lost 5 bases, leaving 4 bases of the junction unmatched. This CDR3 region has 16 residues. DNA of the CDR3: TGTGCCAGCAGCCTCGGGACTAGCGGGAGGTCCGGGGAGCTGTTTTTT. Encoded protein: CASSLGTSGRSGELFF.

The chain carries TRBV2 and TRBJ1-1; a weak D match, TRBD1 (6 bases). V lost 0 bases to trimming and J lost 11 bases, with 10 bases between them. Looked up from germline, CDR1 is SNHLY and CDR2 is FYNNEI. The CDR3 is 12 residues long. The CDR3 DNA sequence: TGTGCCAGCAGTGAAGCGCGGGGGGCGGCTTTCTTT. Translation gives CASSEARGAAFF.

This chain uses TRBV5-1 with TRBJ2-7, with 10 bases fitting TRBD1. The CDR3 is made up of 19 amino acids. V dropped 3 bases and J dropped 0; count of bases not matched to a gene: 15. CDR1 is SGHRS and CDR2 is YFSETQ in the germline V gene. CDR3 coding DNA: TGCGCCAGCAGCTCTTCCGGGACAGGGGCCATGGTCAGCTCCTACGAGCAGTACTTC. This encodes CASSSSGTGAMVSSYEQYF. The whole variable domain, remainder taken from reference TRBV5-1 and TRBJ2-7, is KAGVTQTPRYLIKTRGQQVTLSCSPISGHRSVSWYQQTPGQGLQFLFEYFSETQRNKGNFPGRFSGRQFSNSRSEMNVSTLELGDSALYLCASSSSGTGAMVSSYEQYFGPGTRLTVT.

The chain uses TRBV19 and TRBJ1-2; the match to TRBD1 covers 8 bases. This CDR3 region has 18 residues. CDR1 and CDR2 from the germline V gene are LNHDA and SQIVND (reference sequence). V lost 8 bases, J lost 0 bases, and 17 bases stayed unmatched. CDR3 in amino acids: CASWRGRTGTGTNYGYTF. CDR3 nucleotide sequence: TGTGCCAGTTGGCGCGGACGTACCGGGACAGGAACTAACTATGGCTACACCTTC.

The chain uses TRBV4-1 and TRBJ1-1; weak D call: TRBD1 (5 bases). This CDR3 comprises 17 residues. The germline V and J ends were trimmed by 3 bases and 2 bases, with 19 bases remaining between them. Germline CDR1 MGHRA, CDR2 YSYEKL. CDR3 amino acids: CASSHLIAGPTNTEAFF. CDR3 DNA: TGCGCCAGCAGCCACCTTATTGCGGGGCCTACCAACACTGAAGCTTTCTTT.

The sample holds a few counts of this clone. V usage is TRBV23-1 and J usage is TRBJ2-7; 8 positions agree with TRBD2. TRBV23-1 is given ORF status, its function remaining uncertain. V lost 3 bases, J lost 3 bases, and 19 bases stayed unmatched. This CDR3 region has 19 residues. This chain's CDR3 is CASSHPPPLSSGRFYEQYF. CDR3 nucleotide sequence: TGCGCCAGCAGTCACCCGCCCCCTCTTTCTAGCGGGCGATTCTACGAGCAGTACTTC.

The chain joins TRBV5-1 to TRBJ2-7; 12 nucleotides agree with TRBD2. CDR3 length equals 14 residues. From germline, CDR1 is SGHRS and CDR2 YFSETQ. Trimming cost V 5 bases and J 6 bases; bases outside gene matches: 6. The CDR3 region has the DNA TGCGCCAGCAGTACGACTAGCGGGGGTTTCGAGCAGTACTTC. This encodes CASSTTSGGFEQYF.

The CDR3 DNA follows: TGTGCCAGCAGCCGGACAGGGGGCGCGGGGGAGACCCAGTACTTC. Translation gives CASSRTGGAGETQYF. The gene calls are TRBV11-1 and TRBJ2-5; 11 bases are shared with TRBD1. V was pared by 5 bases and J by 5 bases, with 7 bases of the junction left unmatched. CDR1 and CDR2 from the germline V gene are SGHAT and FQDESV (reference sequence). This CDR3 has 15 residues.

This clone has a handful of counts. The J gene is TRBJ2-1, the V gene TRBV4-2; D is unclear. V was trimmed by 1 base and J by 0 bases, leaving 13 bases between them. The germline V gene encodes CDR1 LGHNA and CDR2 YNFKEQ. The CDR3 is 17 amino acids. CDR3 sequence (DNA): TGTGCCAGCAGCCAAGTTTCCCTCTCGAGCTCCTACAATGAGCAGTTCTTC. Translating gives CASSQVSLSSSYNEQFF.

Here the CDR3 DNA reads TGTGCCAGCAGCTCTACTCGAGAAAAACTGTTTTTT. This gives the protein CASSSTREKLFF. The V and J genes are TRBV7-8 and TRBJ1-4; D gene ambiguous. This CDR3 is built from 12 residues. V was trimmed by 4 bases and J by 8 bases, leaving 8 bases between them. The V gene's germline CDR1 is SGHVS and CDR2 FQNEAQ.